This T cell receptor beta chain was captured by sequencing in a study of cytomegalovirus exposure and HLA in healthy donors. Germline V CDR1 and CDR2: SQVTM, ANQGSEA. Trimming cost V 7 bases and J 8 bases; bases outside gene matches: 12. The CDR3 is 13 residues long. This clone was seen a few times. Its antigen is unidentified. Study results and limitations: The likely explanation for a cluster of highly shared sequence variants was sequencing artifact.

Vbeta (60) and Jbeta (13) primers were used in the PCR. The table came from immunoSEQ multiplex PCR; TCRdb's copy has only in-frame clones and leaves some out. This sample carries 80,000 or so clones, 62% of them seen once, and the ten largest clones take roughly 4.4%. The chain carries TRBV29-1 and TRBJ1-1, with 8 nucleotides matching TRBD1. The clonotype was recovered from a male donor in good health and CMV-seropositive. Sequenced: PBMCs. The CDR3 loop is CSATVARQGEAFF. Written as DNA, the CDR3 is TGCAGCGCAACCGTAGCTCGACAGGGGGAAGCTTTCTTT.